This T cell receptor (beta chain) was recorded in a study of T cell repertoires in cytomegalovirus infection. Trimming cost V 2 bases and J 0 bases; bases outside gene matches: 9. Germline CDR1 and CDR2: SGHVS and FQNEAQ. CDR3 length equals 17 residues. Only a few counts were recorded for this clonotype. The antigen remains undetermined. Study-level points and caveats: In two of eight donors, the top clonotype was HLA-C-restricted CMV-specific.

TCRdb redid the calling of the reads with MiXCR, one entry per CDR3 protein. The sample shows about 450,000 distinct CDR3 sequences, roughly 31% of them seen only once. This chain uses TRBV7-8 with TRBJ2-7; 8 bases match TRBD1. This TCR was sampled from a human donor in good health (CMV status not recorded). Some clones in this sample may be carry-over from other donors' samples. The material sequenced was PBMCs. CDR3 sequence (DNA): TGTGCCAGCAGCTTACCCCCGGGACAGGCGAGCTCCTACGAGCAGTACTTC. This gives the protein CASSLPPGQASSYEQYF.